The next 5 T cell receptor beta chains were all read from a single sample in a study of blood T cells in healthy people across ages. A second PCR of about 7 to 12 cycles used a sample-barcoded 5' primer and a J-beta primer mix. TCRdb reprocessed the 5' RACE reads with MiXCR, giving one entry per CDR3 protein. The sample includes 750,000 to 950,000 distinct CDR3 sequences, 25% to 30% of them seen just once. The same data also went into a second study, on T cells of mothers and their children.

Sequenced: blood. These receptors were collected from a woman in her 40s in good health.

The rearrangement links TRBV20-1 to TRBJ2-4; 8 bases line up with TRBD2. CDR1 DFQATT and CDR2 SNEGSKA come from the germline V gene (reference sequence). With V trimmed by 5 bases and J by 13 bases, 13 bases remained unmatched. The CDR3 loop spans 13 amino acids. The DNA for the CDR3 is TGCAGTGCTCGGGAGGGGGGGACGCATGAGCAGTACTTC. Amino acid sequence: CSAREGGTHEQYF.

V and J are TRBV5-6 and TRBJ2-5, with 12 bases fitting TRBD2. Per the germline V gene, CDR1 is SGHDT and CDR2 is YYEEEE. V shed 2 bases, J shed 5 bases, and the junction held 7 bases outside the gene matches. CDR3 length: 16 residues. As DNA, the CDR3 is TGTGCCAGCAGCTTTCCTGGACTAGCGGGGACTGAGACCCAGTACTTC. This gives the protein CASSFPGLAGTETQYF.

The chain is built from TRBV10-3 and TRBJ2-7; TRBD2 is a possible D gene (6 bases). In germline, CDR1 is ENHRY, CDR2 SYGVKD. V was shortened by 0 bases and J by 7 bases, with 13 bases between the two germline ends. This CDR3 region has 14 residues. Here the CDR3 DNA reads TGTGCCATCAGTGAGTCGTTAGAGGGGAGGGAGCAGTACTTC. Translation gives CAISESLEGREQYF.

Comments on this clonotype: This may be a read error, as it is one base from a much larger clone. The chain uses TRBV20-1 and TRBJ2-7; D ambiguous. Germline values: CDR1 DFQATT, CDR2 SNEGSKA (reference sequence). The CDR3 is 13 residues long. With 4 bases removed from V and 6 bases from J, the gap between germline ends came to 16 bases. The CDR3 DNA reads TGCAGTGCTACGAGACTGACCGGTCGCGAGCAGTACTTC. Its protein is CSATRLTGREQYF.

The chain combines TRBV20-1 with TRBJ1-1, with D unresolved. The germline V gene encodes CDR1 DFQATT and CDR2 SNEGSKA (reference sequence). The ends were cut back, 8 bases at V and 1 base at J, with 11 bases in the middle. The CDR3 totals 12 residues. CDR3: CSTRRKNTEAFF. The CDR3 DNA sequence: TGCAGTACCAGACGGAAGAACACTGAAGCTTTCTTT.